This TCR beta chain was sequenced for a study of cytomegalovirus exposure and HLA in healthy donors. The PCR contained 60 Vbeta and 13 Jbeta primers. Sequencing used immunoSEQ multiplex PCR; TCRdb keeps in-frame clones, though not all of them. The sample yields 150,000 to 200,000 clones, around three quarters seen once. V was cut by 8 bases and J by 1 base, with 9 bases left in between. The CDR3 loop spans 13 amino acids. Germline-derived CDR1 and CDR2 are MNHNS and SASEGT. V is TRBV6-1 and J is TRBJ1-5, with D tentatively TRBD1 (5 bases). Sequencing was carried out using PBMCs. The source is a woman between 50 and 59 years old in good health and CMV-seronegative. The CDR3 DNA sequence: TGTGCCAGCGTCGACAGAAGCAATCAGCCCCAGCATTTT. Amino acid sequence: CASVDRSNQPQHF.